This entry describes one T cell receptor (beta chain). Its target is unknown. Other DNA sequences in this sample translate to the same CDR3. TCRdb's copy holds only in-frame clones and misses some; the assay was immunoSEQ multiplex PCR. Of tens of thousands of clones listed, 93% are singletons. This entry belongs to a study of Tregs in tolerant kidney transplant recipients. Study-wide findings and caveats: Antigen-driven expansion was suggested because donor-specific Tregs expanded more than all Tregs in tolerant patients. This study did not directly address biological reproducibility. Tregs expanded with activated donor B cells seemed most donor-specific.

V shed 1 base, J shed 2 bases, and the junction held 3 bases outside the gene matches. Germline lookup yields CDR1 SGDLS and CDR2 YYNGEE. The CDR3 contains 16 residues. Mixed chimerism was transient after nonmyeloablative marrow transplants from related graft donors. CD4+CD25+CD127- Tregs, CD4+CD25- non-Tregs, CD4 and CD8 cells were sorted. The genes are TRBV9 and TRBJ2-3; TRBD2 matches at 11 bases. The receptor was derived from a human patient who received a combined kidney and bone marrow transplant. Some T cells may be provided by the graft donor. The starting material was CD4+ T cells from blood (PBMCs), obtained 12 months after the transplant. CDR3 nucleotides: TGTGCCAGCAGCGTACTAGCGGGGGGTCCCACAGATACGCAGTATTTT. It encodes CASSVLAGGPTDTQYF.